This record covers a single T cell receptor (beta chain). Its antigen is currently unknown. This specimen comes from a study of T cell responses to AZD1222 COVID-19 vaccine. The protocol was immunoSEQ multiplex PCR, while the TCRdb copy is restricted to in-frame clones and leaves out a portion. This sample has some 130,000 clones, with about 93% found just once. Germline loops: CDR1 MGHDK, CDR2 SYGVNS. The CDR3 is made up of 13 amino acids. Trimming shortened V by 4 bases and J by 8 bases, and 11 bases separated the two germline ends. Study-wide findings and caveats: At baseline, seropositivity was found in only a handful of AZD1222 recipients. No day 14 peak samples; only post-peak repertoires were characterized. Spike regions recognized by vaccine-associated CD4 TCRs spanned the protein, led by 160-218 and 743-854.

The chain couples TRBV25-1 to TRBJ1-4; D possibly corresponds to TRBD1 (6 bases). The sequenced sample was peripheral blood, obtained on day 0 of AZD1222 vaccination. The source is an adult in good health. The CDR3 region is CASSGGQLEKLFF. The CDR3 region has the DNA TGTGCCAGCAGTGGAGGACAGCTAGAAAAACTGTTTTTT.